One and the same sample provided the 21 T cell receptor beta chains below, sequenced in a study of PD-1 blockade in classical Hodgkin lymphoma. Following autologous stem cell transplantation, relapse occurred in every patient, and exposure to brentuximab vedotin varied. The method was immunoSEQ multiplex PCR; TCRdb's version includes in-frame clones alone and lacks a portion of them. The sample includes fewer than 100,000 clones, around nine tenths of them seen just once. Sequencing was performed on peripheral blood mononuclear cells (PBMCs), taken at baseline. Receptors originate from a human donor with classical Hodgkin lymphoma.

The rearrangement joins TRBV6-5 to TRBJ2-3; possible D gene TRBD1, 6 bases. The V gene lost 4 bases and the J gene lost 6 bases, with 11 bases spanning the gap. Germline V gives CDR1 MNHEY, CDR2 SVGAGI. CDR3 length: 13 residues. The CDR3: CASSLAQGDTQYF. The CDR3 region has the DNA TGTGCCAGCAGTTTGGCGCAGGGGGATACGCAGTATTTT.

The gene calls are TRBV18 and TRBJ1-2; no reliable D call. The CDR3 spans 13 residues. Germline-derived CDR1 and CDR2 are KGHSH and LQKENI. Trimming shortened V by 2 bases and J by 2 bases, and 6 bases separated the two germline ends. The CDR3 nucleotides are TGTGCCAGCTCACCAAAAGAAAACTATGGCTACACCTTC. This sequence encodes CASSPKENYGYTF.

The chain has TRBV9 and TRBJ1-2; possible D gene TRBD1, 6 bases. Germline V gives CDR1 SGDLS, CDR2 YYNGEE. Trimming removed 0 bases at V and 6 bases at J, with 18 bases between. The CDR3 loop spans 16 amino acids. As DNA, the CDR3 is TGTGCCAGCAGCGTAGAAGTCGGTGGGCAGGGGAATGGCTACACCTTC. It codes for CASSVEVGGQGNGYTF.

This clone was counted a single time. The chain couples TRBV14 to TRBJ2-1, with D possibly being TRBD1 or TRBD2 (5 bases each). Germline V gene lookup returns CDR1 SGHDN and CDR2 FVKESK. Trimming shortened V by 8 bases and J by 6 bases, and 20 bases separated the two germline ends. The CDR3 runs to 15 residues. CDR3 region: CASLKGPYYFNEQFF. The CDR3 nucleotides read TGTGCCAGCTTAAAGGGACCTTATTACTTCAATGAGCAGTTCTTC.

V gene TRBV11-2 combines with J gene TRBJ2-7; D might be TRBD1 (6 bases). This CDR3 contains 15 residues. The germline V and J ends were trimmed by 1 base and 2 bases, with 12 bases remaining between them. Germline V gene sequence: CDR1 SGHAT, CDR2 FQNNGV. DNA of the CDR3: TGTGCCAGCAGCTTAGGCGGCAGGGGCGCCTACGAGCAGTACTTC. Its translation: CASSLGGRGAYEQYF. The whole variable domain, filled in from reference TRBV11-2 and TRBJ2-7, reads EAGVAQSPRYKIIEKRQSVAFWCNPISGHATLYWYQQILGQGPKLLIQFQNNGVVDDSQLPKDRFSAERLKGVDSTLKIQPAKLEDSAVYLCASSLGGRGAYEQYFGPGTRLTVT.

The V and J genes are TRBV10-3 and TRBJ2-1, with 9 bases lining up with TRBD2. The CDR3 has 14 amino acids. Germline V gives CDR1 ENHRY, CDR2 SYGVKD. V gave up 7 bases and J gave up 8 bases; unmatched junction bases: 9. CDR3 nucleotides: TGTGCCATCAAAGAGGGACTAGCCAATCATGAGCAGTTCTTC. Protein sequence: CAIKEGLANHEQFF.

This chain links TRBV4-3 with TRBJ1-3; D perhaps matches TRBD1 (5 bases). There are 15 residues in the CDR3. Germline loops: CDR1 LGHNA, CDR2 YSLEER. The V and J ends lost 3 bases and 0 bases respectively, with 9 bases between them. DNA for the CDR3: TGCGCCAGCAGCCACAAGACAGACTCTGGAAACACCATATATTTT. This codes for CASSHKTDSGNTIYF.

The chain couples TRBV5-6 to TRBJ2-7; the match to TRBD2 covers 9 bases. The germline CDR1 and CDR2 sequences are SGHDT and YYEEEE. V lost 2 bases to trimming and J lost 2 bases; unmatched junction nucleotides: 8. This CDR3 has 16 residues. This CDR3 reads CASSLGLAGRAYEQYF. DNA for the CDR3: TGTGCCAGCAGCTTAGGCCTAGCGGGACGTGCCTACGAGCAGTACTTC. The whole variable domain, filled in from reference TRBV5-6 and TRBJ2-7, reads DAGVTQSPTHLIKTRGQQVTLRCSPKSGHDTVSWYQQALGQGPQFIFQYYEEEERQRGNFPDRFSGHQFPNYSSELNVNALLLGDSALYLCASSLGLAGRAYEQYFGPGTRLTVT.

The chain joins TRBV19 to TRBJ1-1, with D unresolved. V shed 5 bases and J shed 1 base, with 11 bases lying between them. Per the germline V gene, CDR1 is LNHDA and CDR2 is SQIVND (reference sequence). This CDR3 region has 14 residues. In DNA, the CDR3 is TGTGCCAGTAGTTCAAGTCTGGGGAACACTGAAGCTTTCTTT. Protein product: CASSSSLGNTEAFF.

The J gene is TRBJ1-2, the V gene TRBV23-1; TRBD1 aligns across 8 bases. TRBV23-1 is designated an ORF whose function remains uncertain. With 0 bases clipped from V and 4 bases from J, the junction kept 4 bases outside the gene matches. This CDR3 is built from 15 residues. The CDR3 nucleotides are TGCGCCAGCAGTCAATCCGGGACAGGCTCCTATGGCTACACCTTC. Translating it yields CASSQSGTGSYGYTF.

V usage is TRBV5-1 and J usage is TRBJ2-1, with D uncertain. Germline V gene sequence: CDR1 SGHRS, CDR2 YFSETQ. Trimming removed 1 base at V and 7 bases at J, with 3 bases between. The CDR3 extends over 11 amino acids. CDR3 amino acids: CASSLSNEQFF. CDR3 bases: TGCGCCAGCAGCTTGTCTAATGAGCAGTTCTTC.

V is TRBV6-5 and J is TRBJ1-2, with D tentatively TRBD1 (6 bases). The CDR3 runs to 15 residues. V lost 0 bases, J lost 8 bases, and 16 bases lay in between. Germline loops: CDR1 MNHEY, CDR2 SVGAGI. As DNA, the CDR3 is TGTGCCAGCAGTTACTCGATGGGGGCAGGGAGCGGCTACACCTTC. As protein: CASSYSMGAGSGYTF.

V is TRBV4-3 and J is TRBJ2-2; D is perhaps TRBD2 (5 bases). The ends were cut back, 0 bases at V and 2 bases at J, with 10 bases in the middle. Germline V gene data show CDR1 as LGHNA and CDR2 as YSLEER. CDR3 length: 16 amino acids. The CDR3 sequence: CASSQDAGRNTGELFF. Written as DNA, the CDR3 is TGCGCCAGCAGCCAAGATGCGGGTCGCAACACCGGGGAGCTGTTTTTT.

The genes are TRBV5-4 and TRBJ1-1; D gene ambiguous. The length of the CDR3 is 14 residues. CDR1 is SGHNT and CDR2 is YYREEE in the germline V gene (reference sequence). V gave up 1 base and J gave up 5 bases, with 12 bases separating them. CDR3 sequence (DNA): TGTGCCAGCAGCTTGAAGGGTATGTGGACTGAAGCTTTCTTT. Protein sequence: CASSLKGMWTEAFF.

This chain connects TRBV5-4 to TRBJ1-2; 9 bases line up with TRBD1. The CDR3 is 15 amino acids. V lost 3 bases and J lost 2; bases outside the gene matches: 5. Germline V gene lookup returns CDR1 SGHNT and CDR2 YYREEE (reference sequence). The DNA of the CDR3 is TGTGCCAGCAGCTGGGCCGGGACAGGGAACTATGGCTACACCTTC. Protein product: CASSWAGTGNYGYTF. Drawing the rest from reference TRBV5-4 and TRBJ1-2, the complete variable domain is ETGVTQSPTHLIKTRGQQVTLRCSSQSGHNTVSWYQQALGQGPQFIFQYYREEENGRGNFPPRFSGLQFPNYSSELNVNALELDDSALYLCASSWAGTGNYGYTFGSGTRLTVV.

This chain joins TRBV5-1 and TRBJ2-5; D unresolved. The CDR3 runs to 15 residues. Germline loops: CDR1 SGHRS, CDR2 YFSETQ. With 1 base removed from V and 0 bases from J, the gap between germline ends came to 10 bases. The CDR3 region is CASSLNTADQETQYF. The CDR3 DNA sequence: TGCGCCAGCAGCTTGAATACGGCTGACCAAGAGACCCAGTACTTC. The full variable domain, rest sourced from reference TRBV5-1 and TRBJ2-5, is KAGVTQTPRYLIKTRGQQVTLSCSPISGHRSVSWYQQTPGQGLQFLFEYFSETQRNKGNFPGRFSGRQFSNSRSEMNVSTLELGDSALYLCASSLNTADQETQYFGPGTRLLVL.

This chain links TRBV14 with TRBJ1-2; D unclear. With 4 bases removed from V and 6 bases from J, the gap between germline ends came to 18 bases. CDR1 and CDR2 (germline): SGHDN, FVKESK. CDR3 size: 15 residues. The DNA for the CDR3 is TGTGCCAGCAGCCCCGAAGCAGGAGACCTTAATGGCTACACCTTC. It yields the protein CASSPEAGDLNGYTF.

This chain links TRBV6-6 with TRBJ2-1; 10 nucleotides match TRBD2. This CDR3 spans 15 amino acids. Germline CDR1 is MNHNY and CDR2 is SVGAGI (reference sequence). After removal of 7 bases from V and 12 bases from J, the junction contained 15 bases not matched to a gene. In DNA form, the CDR3 reads TGTGCCAGCACCAAGCCCCTAGCGGGAGCTCTGCGGCAGTTCTTC. As protein: CASTKPLAGALRQFF.

The rearrangement joins TRBV4-2 to TRBJ1-1; tentative D call: TRBD1 (5 bases). The germline gives CDR1 LGHNA, CDR2 YNFKEQ. The CDR3 runs 14 residues. V was cut by 4 bases and J by 1 base, with 10 bases left in between. The CDR3 DNA is TGTGCCAGCAGCCCGGGACGGCAGAACACTGAAGCTTTCTTT. It yields the protein CASSPGRQNTEAFF.

The gene calls are TRBV11-3 and TRBJ2-5; weak D call: TRBD1 (6 bases). Germline CDR1 and CDR2: SGHNT and YENEEA. The CDR3 is made up of 14 amino acids. V was trimmed by 4 bases and J by 1 base, leaving 10 bases between them. This CDR3 is CASSSWGPQETQYF. The CDR3 DNA is TGTGCCAGCAGCTCCTGGGGGCCCCAAGAGACCCAGTACTTC. Drawing the rest from reference TRBV11-3 and TRBJ2-5, the complete variable domain is EAGVVQSPRYKIIEKKQPVAFWCNPISGHNTLYWYLQNLGQGPELLIRYENEEAVDDSQLPKDRFSAERLKGVDSTLKIQPAELGDSAVYLCASSSWGPQETQYFGPGTRLLVL.

The chain recombines TRBV27 with TRBJ1-4; 9 bases are a match to TRBD1. Germline V gene lookup returns CDR1 MNHEY and CDR2 SMNVEV (reference sequence). Germline trimming cut 0 bases from V and 7 bases from J; bases unmatched to any gene: 6. The CDR3 sequence is 16 residues long. The CDR3 DNA follows: TGTGCCAGCAGTTTATCGTTAGGGACAGGGTCTGAAAAACTGTTTTTT. This encodes CASSLSLGTGSEKLFF.